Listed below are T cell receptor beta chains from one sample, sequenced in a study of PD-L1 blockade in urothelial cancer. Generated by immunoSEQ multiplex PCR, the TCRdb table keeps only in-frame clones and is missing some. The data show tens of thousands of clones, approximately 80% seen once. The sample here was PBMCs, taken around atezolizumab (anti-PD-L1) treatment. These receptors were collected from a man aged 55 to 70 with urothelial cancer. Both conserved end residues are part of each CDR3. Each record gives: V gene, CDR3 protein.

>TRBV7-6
CASSLRAGDNSPLHF
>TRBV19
CASSTDTGTSVFF
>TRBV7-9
CASSLAPYSYEQYF
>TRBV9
CASSVSGGSTDTQYF
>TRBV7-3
CASSLADSFGTGELFF
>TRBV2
CASSEGRAYGYTF
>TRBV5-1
CASSSTFGDIQYF
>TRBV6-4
CASSDSEAGYTF
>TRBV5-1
CASSPEPHGRDISYEQYF
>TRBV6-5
CASSYTRQLNTEAFF
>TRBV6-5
CASSYQDRREAFF
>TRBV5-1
CASSRTGFNTGELFF
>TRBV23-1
CASSARGGKTQPQHF
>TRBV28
CASSLTGVFGELFF
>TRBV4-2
CASSQRLITGDLNTEAFF
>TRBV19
CASTPTGYDNYGYTF
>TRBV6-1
CASRDPGLTLGEQYF
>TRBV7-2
CASSPDSSGQYEQFF
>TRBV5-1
CASTRDTPLGVTGELFF
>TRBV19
CASSSGTAAYNEQFF
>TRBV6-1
CASSVARGTDEQYF
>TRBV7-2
CASSFGGAQETQYF
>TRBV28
CASSQMGTAQETQYF
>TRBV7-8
CASSLDRGGNQPQHF
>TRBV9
CASSPFGTDNSPLHF
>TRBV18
CASSPPTKNIQYF
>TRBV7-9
CASSFGHTGELFF
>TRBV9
CASSPWTGANFYGYTF
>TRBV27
CASSSTSGGPSTDTQYF
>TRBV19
CASSRGRRGNYGYTF
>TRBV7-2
CASSPQRYTQYF
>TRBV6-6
CASSYGAGDNSPLHF
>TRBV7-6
CASNPGGSYEQYF
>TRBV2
CASSGGGASNQPQHF
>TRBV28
CASSGGGLAGAHEQYF
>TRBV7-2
CASSIQQGDTEAFF
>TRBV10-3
CAIASRGWEQYF
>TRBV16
CASSQDRDLSEAFF
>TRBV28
CASTTGSSSYEQYF
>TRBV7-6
CASSPLQAQETQYF
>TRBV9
CASSVAFGPKETQYF
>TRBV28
CASSSLRGPWQPQHF
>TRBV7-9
CASTRGTADTQYF
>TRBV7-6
CASSTAGVLAYEQYF
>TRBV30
CAGQGAVEAFF
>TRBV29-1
CSVAWRGAYNEQFF
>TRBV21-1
CASSTLGAEYEQYF
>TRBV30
CAWSGGQRETQYF
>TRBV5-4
CASSLGGSPGANVLTF
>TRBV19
CASSIAGSIQPQHF
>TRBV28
CASRNSGGTGLYF
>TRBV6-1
CASSEGGPGLAGASYEQYF
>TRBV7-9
CASSLDGNSGELFF
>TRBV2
CASSIERTGRQFF
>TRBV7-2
CASSPYGTGHQPQHF